This T cell receptor beta chain was sequenced in a study of control samples from healthy donors and cancer patients. The protocol was immunoSEQ multiplex PCR, while the TCRdb copy is restricted to in-frame clones and leaves out a portion. The table lists under 40,000 clones, more than 70% of them singletons. This CDR3 region has 18 residues. Germline V gene data show CDR1 as SGHNT and CDR2 as YENEEA. With V trimmed by 0 bases and J by 13 bases, 18 bases remained unmatched. Sequencing was done on a sample of PBMCs. The sequence derives from a woman aged 60-70 years with lung cancer. The chain uses TRBV11-3 and TRBJ1-5, with TRBD1 matching over 10 bases. The CDR3, as DNA: TGTGCCAGCAGCTTAGATGAGGGACAGGGGAAGGTGGTACGTTTTCAGCATTTT. It yields the protein CASSLDEGQGKVVRFQHF. Complete variable domain (other parts from reference TRBV11-3 and TRBJ1-5): EAGVVQSPRYKIIEKKQPVAFWCNPISGHNTLYWYLQNLGQGPELLIRYENEEAVDDSQLPKDRFSAERLKGVDSTLKIQPAELGDSAVYLCASSLDEGQGKVVRFQHFGDGTRLSIL.